This TCR beta chain was recorded in a study of siplizumab effects on memory and regulatory T cells. Study-level findings and limits: An assignable naive or memory phenotype was lacking in roughly 80-97% of proliferating CD4+ or CD8+ clones.

The length of the CDR3 is 15 residues. The germline CDR1 and CDR2 sequences are MNHNS and SASEGT. The ends lost 2 bases at V and 5 bases at J; junction bases unmatched: 4. Assays covered 85,000 to 100,000 TCR templates per sample. The method was immunoSEQ multiplex PCR; TCRdb's version includes in-frame clones alone and lacks a portion of them. The sample shows some 9,000 clones, approximately 74% of them seen only once. This clone was found a few times. Its specificity is not known. The rearrangement joins TRBV6-1 to TRBJ2-7, with 12 bases aligning to TRBD2. The TCR sequence derives from a human donor in good health. The sample consisted of effector memory CD8+ T cells sorted from blood. Subset here: unstimulated CD8+ effector memory T cells. For the CDR3, the DNA is TGTGCCAGCAGTGAACTAGCGGGGGGGCTCGACGAGCAGTACTTC. This encodes CASSELAGGLDEQYF.